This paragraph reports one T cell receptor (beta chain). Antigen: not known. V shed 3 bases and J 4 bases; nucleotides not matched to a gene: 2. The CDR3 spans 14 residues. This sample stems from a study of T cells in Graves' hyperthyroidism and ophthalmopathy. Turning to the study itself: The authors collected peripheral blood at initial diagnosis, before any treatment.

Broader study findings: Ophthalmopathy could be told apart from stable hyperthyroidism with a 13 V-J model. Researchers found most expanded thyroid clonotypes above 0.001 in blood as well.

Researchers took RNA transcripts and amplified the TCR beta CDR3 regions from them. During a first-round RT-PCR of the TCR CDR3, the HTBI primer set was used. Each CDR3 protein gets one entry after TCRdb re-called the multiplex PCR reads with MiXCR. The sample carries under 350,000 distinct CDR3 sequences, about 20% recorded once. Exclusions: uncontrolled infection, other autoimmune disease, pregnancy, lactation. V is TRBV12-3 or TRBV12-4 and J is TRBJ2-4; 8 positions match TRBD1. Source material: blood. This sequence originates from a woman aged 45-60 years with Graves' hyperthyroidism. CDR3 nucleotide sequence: TGTGCCAGCAGTTTTGGGACAGGAAAAAACATTCAGTACTTC. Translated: CASSFGTGKNIQYF.